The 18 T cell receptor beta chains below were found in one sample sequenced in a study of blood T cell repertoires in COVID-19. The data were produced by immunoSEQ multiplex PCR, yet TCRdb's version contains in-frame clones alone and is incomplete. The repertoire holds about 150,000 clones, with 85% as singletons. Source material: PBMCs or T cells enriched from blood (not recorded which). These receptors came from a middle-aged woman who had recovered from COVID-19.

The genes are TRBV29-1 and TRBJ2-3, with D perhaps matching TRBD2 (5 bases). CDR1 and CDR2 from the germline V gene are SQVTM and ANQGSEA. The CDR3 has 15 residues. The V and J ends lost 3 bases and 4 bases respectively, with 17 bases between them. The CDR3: CSVESPAVAPDTQYF. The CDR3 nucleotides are TGCAGCGTTGAGTCCCCAGCGGTGGCACCAGATACGCAGTATTTT.

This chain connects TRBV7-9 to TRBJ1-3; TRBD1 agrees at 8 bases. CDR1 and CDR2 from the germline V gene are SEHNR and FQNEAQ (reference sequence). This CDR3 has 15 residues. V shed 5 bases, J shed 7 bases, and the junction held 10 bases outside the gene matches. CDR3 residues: CASSRTGSIGNTIYF. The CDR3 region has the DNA TGTGCCAGCAGCCGGACAGGGTCGATCGGGAACACCATATATTTT.

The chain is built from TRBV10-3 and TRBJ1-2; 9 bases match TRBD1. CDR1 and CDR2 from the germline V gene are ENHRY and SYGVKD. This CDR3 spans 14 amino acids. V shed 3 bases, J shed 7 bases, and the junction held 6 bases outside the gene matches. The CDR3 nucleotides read TGTGCCATCAGTGATCCGGGACAGGGTGCTGGCTACACCTTC. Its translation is CAISDPGQGAGYTF.

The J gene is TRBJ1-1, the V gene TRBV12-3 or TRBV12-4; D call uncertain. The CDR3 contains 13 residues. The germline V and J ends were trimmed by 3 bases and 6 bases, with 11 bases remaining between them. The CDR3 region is CASSFVGRAEAFF. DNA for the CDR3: TGTGCCAGCAGTTTTGTTGGGAGGGCTGAAGCTTTCTTT.

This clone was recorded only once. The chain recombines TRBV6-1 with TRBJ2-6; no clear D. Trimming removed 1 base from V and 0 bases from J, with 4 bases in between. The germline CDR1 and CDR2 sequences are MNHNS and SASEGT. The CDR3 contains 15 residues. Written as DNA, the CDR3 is TGTGCCAGCAGTGAAGACAGCTCTGGGGCCAACGTCCTGACTTTC. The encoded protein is CASSEDSSGANVLTF.

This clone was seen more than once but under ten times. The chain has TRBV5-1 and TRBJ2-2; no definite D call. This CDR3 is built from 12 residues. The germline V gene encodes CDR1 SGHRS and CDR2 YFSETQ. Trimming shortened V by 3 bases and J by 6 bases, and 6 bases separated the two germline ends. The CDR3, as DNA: TGCGCCAGCAGCTCCAATTCCGGGGAGCTGTTTTTT. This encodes CASSSNSGELFF. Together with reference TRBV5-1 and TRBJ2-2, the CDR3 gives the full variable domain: KAGVTQTPRYLIKTRGQQVTLSCSPISGHRSVSWYQQTPGQGLQFLFEYFSETQRNKGNFPGRFSGRQFSNSRSEMNVSTLELGDSALYLCASSSNSGELFFGEGSRLTVL.

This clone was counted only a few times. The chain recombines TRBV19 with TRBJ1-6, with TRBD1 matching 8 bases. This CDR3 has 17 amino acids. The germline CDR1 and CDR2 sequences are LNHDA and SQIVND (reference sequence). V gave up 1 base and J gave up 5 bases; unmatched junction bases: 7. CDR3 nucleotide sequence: TGTGCCAGTAGTATAGCACTGACAGGGGCGGATAATTCACCCCTCCACTTT. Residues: CASSIALTGADNSPLHF.

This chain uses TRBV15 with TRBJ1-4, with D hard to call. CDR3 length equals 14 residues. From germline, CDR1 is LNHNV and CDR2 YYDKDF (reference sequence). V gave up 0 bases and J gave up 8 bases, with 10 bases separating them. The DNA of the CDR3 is TGTGCCACCAGCAGAGACAGGCGGGAGGAAAAACTGTTTTTT. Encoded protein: CATSRDRREEKLFF.

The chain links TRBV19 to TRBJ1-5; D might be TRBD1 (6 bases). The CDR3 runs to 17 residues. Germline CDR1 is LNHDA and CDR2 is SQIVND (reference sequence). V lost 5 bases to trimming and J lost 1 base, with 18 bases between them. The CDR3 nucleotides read TGTGCCAGTAGTGCCGGATGGCGGGGGGCAAGCAATCAGCCCCAGCATTTT. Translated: CASSAGWRGASNQPQHF.

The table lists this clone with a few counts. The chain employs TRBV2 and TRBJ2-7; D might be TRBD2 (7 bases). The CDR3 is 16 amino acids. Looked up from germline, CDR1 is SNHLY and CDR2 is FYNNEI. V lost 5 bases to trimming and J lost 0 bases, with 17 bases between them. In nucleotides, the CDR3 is TGTGCCAGCAGTTATGGGGAGGGGGTAAGCTCCTACGAGCAGTACTTC. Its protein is CASSYGEGVSSYEQYF.

CDR3 sequence reads: CATSREGGTEIPYEQYF. The CDR3 DNA reads TGTGCCACCAGCAGAGAGGGAGGAACTGAGATACCCTACGAGCAGTACTTC. This rearrangement joins TRBV15 to TRBJ2-7; D possibly corresponds to TRBD2 (6 bases). CDR3 length: 17 amino acids. Trimming removed 0 bases from V and 2 bases from J, with 17 bases in between. Germline assignment: CDR1 LNHNV and CDR2 YYDKDF (reference sequence).

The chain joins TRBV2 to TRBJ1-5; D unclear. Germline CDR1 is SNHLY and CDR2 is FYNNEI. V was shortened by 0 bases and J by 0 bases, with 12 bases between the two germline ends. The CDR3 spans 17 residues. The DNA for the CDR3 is TGTGCCAGCAGTGAAGCAGCGGGGATGTATAGCAATCAGCCCCAGCATTTT. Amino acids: CASSEAAGMYSNQPQHF.

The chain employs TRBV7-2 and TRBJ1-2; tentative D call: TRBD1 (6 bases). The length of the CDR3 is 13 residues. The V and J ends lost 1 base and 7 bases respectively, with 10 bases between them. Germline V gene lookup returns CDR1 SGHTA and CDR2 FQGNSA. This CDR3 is CASSLGTVPGYTF. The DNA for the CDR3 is TGTGCCAGCAGCTTAGGGACAGTTCCTGGCTACACCTTC.

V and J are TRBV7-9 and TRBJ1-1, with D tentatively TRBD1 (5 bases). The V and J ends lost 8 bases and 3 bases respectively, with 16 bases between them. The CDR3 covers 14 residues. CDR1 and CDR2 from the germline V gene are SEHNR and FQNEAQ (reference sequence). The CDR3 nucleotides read TGTGCCAGCCAGAGCGGGGGTCGATACACTGAAGCTTTCTTT. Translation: CASQSGGRYTEAFF.

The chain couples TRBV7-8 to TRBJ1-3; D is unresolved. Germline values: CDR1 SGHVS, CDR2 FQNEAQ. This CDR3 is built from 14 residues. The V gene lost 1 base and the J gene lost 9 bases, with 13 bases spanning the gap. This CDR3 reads CASSLDLNSPTIYF. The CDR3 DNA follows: TGTGCCAGCAGCTTAGATCTCAACTCCCCCACCATATATTTT.

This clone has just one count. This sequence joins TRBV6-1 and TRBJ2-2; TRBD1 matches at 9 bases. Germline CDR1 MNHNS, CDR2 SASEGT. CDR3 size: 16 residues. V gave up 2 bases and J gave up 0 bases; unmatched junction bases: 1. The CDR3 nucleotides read TGTGCCAGCAGTGAACGGACAGGGGCGAACACCGGGGAGCTGTTTTTT. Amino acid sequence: CASSERTGANTGELFF.

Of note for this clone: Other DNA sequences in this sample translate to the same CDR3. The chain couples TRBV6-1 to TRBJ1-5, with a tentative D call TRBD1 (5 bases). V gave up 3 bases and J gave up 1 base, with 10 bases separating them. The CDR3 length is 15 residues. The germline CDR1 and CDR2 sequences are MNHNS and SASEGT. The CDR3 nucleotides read TGTGCCAGCAGTGACGCTGGGGCGAGCAATCAGCCCCAGCATTTT. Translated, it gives CASSDAGASNQPQHF.

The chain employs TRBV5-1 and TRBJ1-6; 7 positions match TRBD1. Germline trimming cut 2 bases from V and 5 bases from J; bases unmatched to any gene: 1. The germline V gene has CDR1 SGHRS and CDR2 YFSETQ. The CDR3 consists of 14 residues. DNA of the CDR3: TGCGCCAGCAGCTTCGGGACAGATAATTCACCCCTCCACTTT. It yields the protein CASSFGTDNSPLHF.